The 5 T cell receptor beta chains below come from one sample, sequenced in a study of tumor-infiltrating lymphocytes in primary liver carcinoma. They got blood RNA out of unsorted whole blood and also pulled out germline DNA. TCR beta cDNA came from about 500 ng total RNA, primed with a constant-region primer. For TCR beta, libraries were produced by three nested multiplex PCR rounds using slightly modified ARM-PCR. Forward primers for TRBV1-TRBV30 and a C-beta reverse primer served the first two PCR rounds, at about 11 cycles each. TCRdb fed the multiplex PCR reads into MiXCR, producing one record per CDR3 protein. This table holds hundreds of thousands of distinct CDR3 sequences, around three fifths found once. Sequenced: peripheral blood. All receptors derive from a woman in her thirties with primary liver carcinoma and hepatitis B virus infection.

Worth noting for this clonotype: An end of the junction differs from the germline gene, which may be a read error. This rearrangement joins TRBV11-2 to TRBJ2-5, with D maybe TRBD1 (5 bases). This CDR3 contains 14 residues. Germline V CDR1 and CDR2: SGHAT, FQNNGV. The CDR3 bases are TGTGTCAGCAGCTTAGCAGGGCCGTGGGAGACCCAGTACTTC. This sequence encodes CVSSLAGPWETQYF.

The V gene is TRBV24-1, the J gene TRBJ1-5; no clear D. The CDR3 contains 15 residues. The V gene lost 2 bases and the J gene lost 4 bases, with 11 bases spanning the gap. CDR1 is KGHDR, CDR2 SFDVKD, per germline. The CDR3 nucleotides read TGTGCCACCAGTGATTCGACGGGTCTAAATCAGCCCCAGCATTTT. Its translation is CATSDSTGLNQPQHF.

This clonotype has a single count. Possible read error: a much larger clone is one base away. V usage is TRBV11-2 and J usage is TRBJ2-2; TRBD2 might be the D (5 bases). Germline V gives CDR1 SGHAT, CDR2 FQNNGV. The CDR3 is made up of 15 amino acids. The CDR3 loop is CASSTPGRNTGVLFF. The CDR3 DNA reads as TGTGCCAGCAGCACGCCGGGAAGGAACACCGGGGTGCTGTTTTTT.

The gene calls are TRBV6-5 and TRBJ2-7; D is undetermined. From germline, CDR1 is MNHEY and CDR2 SVGAGI. CDR3 length equals 13 residues. Trimming pared 10 bases from V and 2 bases from J, leaving 15 bases between. CDR3 DNA: TGTGCCACCAAAAACACAAACCCCTACGAGCAGTACTTC. It translates to CATKNTNPYEQYF.

Comments on this clonotype: A much larger clone is a single base away; this may be a read error. Given the absence of the conserved phenylalanine or tryptophan at the CDR3 end, a read error is likely. V gene TRBV5-5 combines with J gene TRBJ1-1, with D possibly TRBD1 on 6 matching bases. CDR1 SGHKS and CDR2 YYEKEE come from the germline V gene (reference sequence). CDR3 size: 15 residues. The V end was cut by 1 base, the J end by 4 bases, with 14 bases between. CDR3 protein: CASSLTRGRGTEAFY. CDR3 coding DNA: TGTGCCAGCAGCTTGACTCGGGGGCGCGGCACTGAAGCTTTCTAT.